This T cell receptor beta chain was sequenced during a study of OX40 agonist ivuxolimab in advanced cancers. Background on the study: Therapy given before enrollment (anti-PD-1, anti-PD-L1 or anti-CTLA-4) was allowed, and 40% had some. Study-wide points: Expanded clones tended on average to be more numerous among CD8+ T cells than CD4+. At 0.1 to 3.0 mg/kg and by week 6, CD4+ and CD8+ T cells in the blood had expanded clonally.

Autoimmune disease history or systemic immunosuppression meant exclusion. Measured with immunoSEQ multiplex PCR; TCRdb has only the in-frame clones, and not every one. The sample has about 69,000 clones, 90% seen once. CDR3 size: 14 residues. Germline CDR1 reads MDHEN; CDR2 reads SYDVKM. V was pared by 2 bases and J by 7 bases, with 6 bases of the junction left unmatched. A note on this clone: Antigen unknown.

The TCR sequence derives from an adult with an advanced solid tumor such as melanoma, head and neck, liver or kidney cancer. This chain connects TRBV28 to TRBJ1-2; 8 nucleotides agree with TRBD1. The starting material was CD4+ or CD8+ T cells sorted from blood, obtained in a trial of the OX40 agonist ivuxolimab. The CDR3 bases are TGTGCCAGCAGTTTAGAGGCAGGGGGCTTTGGCTACACCTTC. It translates to CASSLEAGGFGYTF.